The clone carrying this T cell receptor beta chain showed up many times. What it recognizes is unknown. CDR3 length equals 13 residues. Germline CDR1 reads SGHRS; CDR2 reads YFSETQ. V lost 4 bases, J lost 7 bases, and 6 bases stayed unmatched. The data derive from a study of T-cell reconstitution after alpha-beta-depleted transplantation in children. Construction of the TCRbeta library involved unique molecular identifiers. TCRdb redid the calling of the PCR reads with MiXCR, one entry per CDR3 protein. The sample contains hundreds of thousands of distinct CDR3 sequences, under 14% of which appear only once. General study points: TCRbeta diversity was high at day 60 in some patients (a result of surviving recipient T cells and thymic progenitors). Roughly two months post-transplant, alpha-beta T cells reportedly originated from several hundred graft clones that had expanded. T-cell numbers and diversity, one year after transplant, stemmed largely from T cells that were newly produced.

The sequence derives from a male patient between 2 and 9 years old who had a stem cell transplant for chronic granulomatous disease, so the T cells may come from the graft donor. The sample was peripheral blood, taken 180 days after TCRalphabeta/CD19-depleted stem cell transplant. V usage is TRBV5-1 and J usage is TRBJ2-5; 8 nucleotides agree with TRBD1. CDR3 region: CASSAGQGRTQYF. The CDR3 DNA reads TGCGCCAGCAGCGCCGGACAGGGTAGGACCCAGTACTTC.